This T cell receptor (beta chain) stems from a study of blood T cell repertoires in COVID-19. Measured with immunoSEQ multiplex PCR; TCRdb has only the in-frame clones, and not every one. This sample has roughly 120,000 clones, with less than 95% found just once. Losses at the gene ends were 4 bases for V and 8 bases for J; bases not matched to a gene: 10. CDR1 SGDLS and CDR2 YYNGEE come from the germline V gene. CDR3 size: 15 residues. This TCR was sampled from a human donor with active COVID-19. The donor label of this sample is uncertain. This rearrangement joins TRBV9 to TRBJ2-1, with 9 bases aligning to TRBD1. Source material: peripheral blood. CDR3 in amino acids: CASSYRTGAGYEQFF. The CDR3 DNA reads TGTGCCAGCAGCTACCGGACAGGGGCCGGATATGAGCAGTTCTTC.